This T cell receptor (beta chain) was retrieved from a study of metastatic and nonmetastatic thyroid tumors. Study information: Repertoire comparisons spanned blood and tumor or nodule tissue from malignant and benign thyroid patients. The study, taken as a whole, reports: It was reported that TCR beta diversity was significantly higher in malignant thyroid tumors than benign nodules, in blood and tumor.

Each patient came to thyroid surgery without any prior treatment (of any kind). The CDR3 loop spans 16 amino acids. Germline V lookup: CDR1 KGHSH, CDR2 LQKENI. MiXCR re-clonotyped the PCR reads for TCRdb. The sample has roughly 81,000 clones, around 7.8% seen once; the top ten hold roughly 10%. Note on this clone: What it binds is not known. A much larger clone differs by one base, so this may be a read error.

V and J are TRBV18 and TRBJ2-6; unclear D gene. Sequencing was done on a sample of blood. The origin of this receptor is a female donor with papillary thyroid cancer or a benign thyroid nodule (not recorded which). Some clones in this sample may be carry-over from other donors' samples. CDR3 region: CARSPNPSSGANVLTF. CDR3 coding DNA: TGTGCCAGATCACCGAATCCCAGCTCTGGGGCCAACGTCCTGACTTTC. The full variable domain, rest sourced from reference TRBV18 and TRBJ2-6, is NAGVMQNPRHLVRRRGQEARLRCSPMKGHSHVYWYRQLPEEGLKFMVYLQKENIIDESGMPKERFSAEFPKEGPSILRIQQVVRGDSAAYFCARSPNPSSGANVLTFGAGSRLTVL.